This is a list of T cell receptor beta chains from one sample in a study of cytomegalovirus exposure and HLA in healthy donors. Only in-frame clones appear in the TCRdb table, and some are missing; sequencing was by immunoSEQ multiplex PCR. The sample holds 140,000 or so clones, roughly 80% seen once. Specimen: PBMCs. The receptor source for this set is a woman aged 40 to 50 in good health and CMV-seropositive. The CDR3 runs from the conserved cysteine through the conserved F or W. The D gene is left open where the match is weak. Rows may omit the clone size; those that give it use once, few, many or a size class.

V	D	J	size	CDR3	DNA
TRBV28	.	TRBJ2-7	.	CASSFSGVTSYEQYF	TGTGCCAGCAGTTTTTCAGGGGTTACCTCCTACGAGCAGTACTTC
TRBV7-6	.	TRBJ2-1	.	CASSVRVNEQFF	TGTGCCAGCAGCGTACGGGTCAATGAGCAGTTCTTC
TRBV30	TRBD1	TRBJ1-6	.	CAWSRGNSPLHF	TGTGCCTGGAGCAGGGGGAATTCACCCCTCCACTTT
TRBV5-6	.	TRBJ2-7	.	CASSPGTSEQYF	TGTGCCAGCAGCCCCGGGACTTCCGAGCAGTACTTC
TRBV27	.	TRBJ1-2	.	CASRDSYGYTF	TGTGCCAGCAGGGACAGTTATGGCTACACCTTC
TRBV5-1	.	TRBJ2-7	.	CASSLAGQLLSYEQYF	TGCGCCAGCAGCTTGGCGGGACAACTACTCTCCTACGAGCAGTACTTC
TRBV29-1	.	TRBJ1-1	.	CSVEDLGAAFF	TGCAGCGTTGAAGATCTGGGGGCGGCTTTCTTT
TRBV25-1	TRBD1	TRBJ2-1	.	CASSRDRIGNEQFF	TGTGCCAGCAGTAGGGACAGGATTGGGAATGAGCAGTTCTTC
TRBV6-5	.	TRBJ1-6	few	CASNGGRNNSPLHF	TGTGCCAGCAACGGAGGGCGGAACAATTCACCCCTCCACTTT
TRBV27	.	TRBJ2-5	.	CASSSYWQGQETQYF	TGTGCCAGCAGTTCCTACTGGCAGGGTCAAGAGACCCAGTACTTC
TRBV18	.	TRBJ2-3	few	CASSPEVGGTDTQYF	TGTGCCAGCTCACCCGAGGTGGGAGGAACAGATACGCAGTATTTT
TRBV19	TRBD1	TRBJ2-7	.	CASAPGGTGGDEQYF	TGTGCCAGTGCCCCGGGGGGGACAGGGGGCGACGAGCAGTACTTC
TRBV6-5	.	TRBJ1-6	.	CASSHRARENSPLHF	TGTGCCAGCAGTCACCGGGCCAGGGAAAATTCACCCCTCCACTTT
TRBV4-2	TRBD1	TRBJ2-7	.	CASSQEGQGSSYEQYF	TGTGCCAGCAGCCAAGAGGGACAGGGGAGCTCCTACGAGCAGTACTTC
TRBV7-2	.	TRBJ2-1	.	CASSLARRDEQFF	TGTGCCAGCAGCTTAGCGAGGAGGGATGAGCAGTTCTTC
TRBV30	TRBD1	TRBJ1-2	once	CAWSVGGRRREVWTF	TGTGCCTGGAGTGTAGGGGGCCGGAGAAGAGAGGTATGGACCTTC
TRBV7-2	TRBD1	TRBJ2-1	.	CASSVAPGQGIDEQFF	TGTGCCAGCAGCGTTGCCCCGGGACAGGGAATCGATGAGCAGTTCTTC
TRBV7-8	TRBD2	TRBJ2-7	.	CASSLGTSGSEQYF	TGTGCCAGCAGCTTAGGGACTAGCGGGAGCGAGCAGTACTTC
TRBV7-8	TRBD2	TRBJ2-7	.	CASSLGTSGSARSYEQYF	TGTGCCAGCAGCTTAGGGACTAGCGGGAGTGCGAGGTCCTACGAGCAGTACTTC
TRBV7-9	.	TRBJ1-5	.	CASSQGLGQPQHF	TGTGCCAGCTCACAGGGTTTAGGACAGCCCCAGCATTTT
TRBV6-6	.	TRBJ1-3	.	CASSPTQGGNTIYF	TGTGCCAGCAGTCCTACCCAGGGGGGAAACACCATATATTTT
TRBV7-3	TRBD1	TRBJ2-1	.	CASSPTGTGVPTTENEQFF	TGTGCCAGCAGCCCGACCGGGACAGGTGTCCCAACGACGGAGAATGAGCAGTTCTTC
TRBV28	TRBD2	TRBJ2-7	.	CASTSVYEQYF	TGTGCCAGTACTAGCGTCTACGAGCAGTACTTC
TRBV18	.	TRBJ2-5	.	CASSPPSSPGETQYF	TGTGCCAGCTCACCACCGTCTAGCCCTGGAGAGACCCAGTACTTC
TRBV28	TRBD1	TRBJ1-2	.	CASSYYGTGGGYTF	TGTGCCAGCAGCTACTACGGGACAGGAGGGGGCTACACCTTC
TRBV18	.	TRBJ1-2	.	CASSPGVDYGYTF	TGTGCCAGCTCACCCGGAGTGGACTATGGCTACACCTTC
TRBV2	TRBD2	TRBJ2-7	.	CASSERTRDYEQYF	TGTGCCAGCAGTGAAAGGACTAGAGATTACGAGCAGTACTTC
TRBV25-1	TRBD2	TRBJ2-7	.	CASSPIAGTRSYEQYF	TGTGCCAGCAGTCCGATAGCGGGAACGAGGTCCTACGAGCAGTACTTC
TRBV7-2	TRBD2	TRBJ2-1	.	CASSLVSGDYNEQFF	TGTGCCAGCAGCTTAGTTAGCGGGGACTACAATGAGCAGTTCTTC
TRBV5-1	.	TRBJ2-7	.	CASSPQGRIEGYF	TGCGCCAGCAGCCCGCAGGGAAGAATTGAAGGGTACTTC
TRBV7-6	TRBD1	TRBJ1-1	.	CASSLRQGRSMNTEAFF	TGTGCCAGCAGCTTAAGACAGGGAAGGAGCATGAACACTGAAGCTTTCTTT